This T cell receptor beta chain was sequenced during a study of patients and donors after allogeneic stem cell transplantation. Per germline, CDR1 KGHDR and CDR2 SFDVKD. The V end was cut by 4 bases, the J end by 4 bases, with 15 bases between. CDR3 length: 16 amino acids. Each CDR3 protein gets one entry after TCRdb re-called the RT-PCR reads with MiXCR. The sample lists around 240,000 distinct CDR3 sequences; 12% to 15% were seen once. The V and J genes are TRBV24-1 and TRBJ2-2; possible D gene TRBD2, 6 bases. Source material: blood, either unsorted or a sorted T cell fraction (not recorded which). The sequence was obtained from a human donor who was either an allogeneic HSCT recipient or a stem cell or donor lymphocyte infusion donor (not recorded which). It is not recorded whose cells these are; they may come from a transplant donor. CDR3 protein: CATSDPRDSLTGELFF. In DNA, the CDR3 is TGTGCCACCAGTGACCCCAGGGACTCCCTCACCGGGGAGCTGTTTTTT.